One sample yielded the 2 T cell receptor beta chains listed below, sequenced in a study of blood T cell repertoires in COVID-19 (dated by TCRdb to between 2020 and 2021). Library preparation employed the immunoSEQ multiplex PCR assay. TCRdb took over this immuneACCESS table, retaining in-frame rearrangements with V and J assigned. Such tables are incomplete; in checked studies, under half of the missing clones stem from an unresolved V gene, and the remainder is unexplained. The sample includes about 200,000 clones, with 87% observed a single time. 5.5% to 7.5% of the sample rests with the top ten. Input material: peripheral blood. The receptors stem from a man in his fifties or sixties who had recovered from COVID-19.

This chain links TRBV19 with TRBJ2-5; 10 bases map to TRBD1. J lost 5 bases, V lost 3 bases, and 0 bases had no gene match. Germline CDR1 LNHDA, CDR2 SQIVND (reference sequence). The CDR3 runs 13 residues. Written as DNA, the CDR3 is TGTGCCAGTAGTATGGGACAGGGGGAGACCCAGTACTTC. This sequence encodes CASSMGQGETQYF.

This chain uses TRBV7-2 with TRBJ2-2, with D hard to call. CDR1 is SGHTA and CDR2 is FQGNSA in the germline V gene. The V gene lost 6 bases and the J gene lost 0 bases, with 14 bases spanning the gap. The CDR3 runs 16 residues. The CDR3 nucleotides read TGTGCCAGCAGTCCCAGGTCCTTCCCGAACACCGGGGAGCTGTTTTTT. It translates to CASSPRSFPNTGELFF.